This T cell receptor beta chain comes out of a study of blood T cell repertoires in COVID-19. Study-level information: The cDNA or gDNA used as material had been derived from T cells, B-cell-depleted T cells, or PBMCs.

Enrollees, about 18 to 89 years old, lived in 24 US areas. The CDR3 runs to 16 residues. V lost 6 bases and J 0 bases, leaving 14 bases between the germline ends. Per the original methods: Estimation of nucleated cell counts relied on the amplification of reference gene primers. Profiled with immunoSEQ multiplex PCR; TCRdb holds only in-frame clones, not every one. V and J calls and clone size are those listed in that table; D and trimming were worked out from the DNA. The sample yields over 120,000 clones, about three quarters seen once. The TCR comes from a woman between 50 and 59 years old who had recovered from COVID-19. J is TRBJ1-4 and V is TRBV23-1, with D possibly being TRBD1 (5 bases). TRBV23-1 has ORF status, its function being uncertain. Input material: PBMCs or T cells enriched from blood (not recorded which). The CDR3 coding sequence is TGCGCCAGCAGCCCCTCTACAGGACCAACTAATGAAAAACTGTTTTTT. Amino acids: CASSPSTGPTNEKLFF.